The sequence of this T cell receptor beta chain was determined in a study of radiation and T cells in renal cell carcinoma. Findings and limits, study-wide: From baseline, blood top tumor clonotypes peaked at 2 weeks post-radiation. Without pretreatment biopsies, baseline tumor clonotype presence was undetermined.

As for this clone: Its antigen remains unidentified.

Germline lookup yields CDR1 SEHNR and CDR2 FQNEAQ (reference sequence). The CDR3 has 15 residues. Trimming stripped 5 bases from V and 5 bases from J, with 16 bases between. Described time point: baseline pretreatment blood. Specified treatment: 15 Gy SBRT to primary tumor, nephrectomy 4 weeks later. Blood was sampled at baseline, 2 weeks and 4 weeks after SBRT. The tumor was a clear cell renal cell carcinoma. Clones were sequenced by immunoSEQ multiplex PCR, and TCRdb holds only the in-frame ones, with some missing. The sample has some 150,000 clones, around four fifths seen once. This chain joins TRBV7-9 and TRBJ1-3; D unclear. The sample consisted of blood, taken from a patient whose treatment included radiotherapy and nephrectomy. The TCR sequence derives from a woman aged 50 to 60 with renal cell carcinoma. CDR3 sequence (DNA): TGTGCCAGCAGCCCCTCGCCGAGAGACCGAAACACCATATATTTT. As protein: CASSPSPRDRNTIYF.